Reported below is one TCR beta chain. The V gene's germline CDR1 is LGHNA and CDR2 YNFKEQ. Trimming removed 0 bases at V and 4 bases at J, with 16 bases between. This CDR3 has 17 residues. The data are from a study of cytomegalovirus exposure and HLA in healthy donors. PCR employed 60 Vbeta and 13 Jbeta primers. Only in-frame clones appear in the TCRdb table, and some are missing; sequencing was by immunoSEQ multiplex PCR. The data hold around 20,000 clones, with about four fifths observed a single time. The gene calls are TRBV4-2 and TRBJ1-5; a possible D gene is TRBD1 (6 bases). This receptor was taken from a human donor in good health. The specimen sequenced was PBMCs. The CDR3 DNA sequence: TGTGCCAGCAGCCAAGATTTGATGGGGGCTCGGAATCAGCCCCAGCATTTT. Protein product: CASSQDLMGARNQPQHF.